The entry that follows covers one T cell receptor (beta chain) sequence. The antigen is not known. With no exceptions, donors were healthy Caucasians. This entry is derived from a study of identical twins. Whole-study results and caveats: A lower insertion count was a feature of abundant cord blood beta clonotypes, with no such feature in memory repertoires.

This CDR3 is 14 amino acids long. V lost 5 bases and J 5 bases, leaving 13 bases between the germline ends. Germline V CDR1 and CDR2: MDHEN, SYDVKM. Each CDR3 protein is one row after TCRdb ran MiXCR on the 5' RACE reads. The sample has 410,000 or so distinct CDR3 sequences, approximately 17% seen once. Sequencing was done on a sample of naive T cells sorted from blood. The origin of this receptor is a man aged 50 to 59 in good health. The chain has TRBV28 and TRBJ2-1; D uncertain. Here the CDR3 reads CASSPQLVNNEQFF. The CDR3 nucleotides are TGTGCCAGCAGTCCGCAGTTAGTCAACAATGAGCAGTTCTTC.